This entry concerns a single T cell receptor (beta chain). Its target is unknown. CDR3 length: 12 amino acids. Germline-derived CDR1 and CDR2 are SGDLS and YYNGEE. The ends were cut back, 4 bases at V and 9 bases at J, with 11 bases in the middle. This entry is derived from a study of response to subunit inactivated influenza vaccine. TCRdb reprocessed the RT-PCR reads via MiXCR and lists one record per CDR3 protein. The data contain about 480,000 distinct CDR3 sequences, over 9.5% of them seen just once; the ten biggest clones take up 10% to 15%. Study results and limitations: After each seasonal influenza vaccination, few new T cells are recruited, the authors suggested.

The receptor's source is a man in his forties or fifties who received an inactivated influenza vaccine. The chain recombines TRBV9 with TRBJ2-1; D possibly corresponds to TRBD1 (5 bases). The sequences come from PBMCs from blood, collected about 40 days after vaccination. CDR3 amino acids: CASSPRVSEQFF. The CDR3 DNA is TGTGCCAGCAGCCCCAGGGTTAGTGAGCAGTTCTTC. The complete variable domain, with remaining parts taken from reference TRBV9 and TRBJ2-1, reads DSGVTQTPKHLITATGQRVTLRCSPRSGDLSVYWYQQSLDQGLQFLIQYYNGEERAKGNILERFSAQQFPDLHSELNLSSLELGDSALYFCASSPRVSEQFFGPGTRLTVL.